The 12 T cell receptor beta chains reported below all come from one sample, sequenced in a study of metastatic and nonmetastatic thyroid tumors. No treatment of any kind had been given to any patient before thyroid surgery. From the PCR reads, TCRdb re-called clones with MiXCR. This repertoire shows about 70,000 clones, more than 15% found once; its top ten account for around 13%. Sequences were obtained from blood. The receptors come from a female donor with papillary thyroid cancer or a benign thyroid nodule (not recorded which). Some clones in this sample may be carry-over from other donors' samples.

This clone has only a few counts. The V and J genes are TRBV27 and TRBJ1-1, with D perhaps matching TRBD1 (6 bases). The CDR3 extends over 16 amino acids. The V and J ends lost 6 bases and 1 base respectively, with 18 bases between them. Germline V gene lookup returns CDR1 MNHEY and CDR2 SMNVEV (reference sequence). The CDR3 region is CASRSLGGKRNTEAFF. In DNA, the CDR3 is TGTGCCAGCAGATCCCTAGGGGGGAAAAGGAACACTGAAGCTTTCTTT.

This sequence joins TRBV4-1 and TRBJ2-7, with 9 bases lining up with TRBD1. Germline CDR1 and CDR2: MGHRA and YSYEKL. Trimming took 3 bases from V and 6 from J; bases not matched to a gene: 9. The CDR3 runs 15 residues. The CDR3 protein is CASSQAGTGLPEQYF. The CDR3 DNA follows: TGCGCCAGCAGCCAGGCCGGGACAGGGCTCCCCGAGCAGTACTTC.

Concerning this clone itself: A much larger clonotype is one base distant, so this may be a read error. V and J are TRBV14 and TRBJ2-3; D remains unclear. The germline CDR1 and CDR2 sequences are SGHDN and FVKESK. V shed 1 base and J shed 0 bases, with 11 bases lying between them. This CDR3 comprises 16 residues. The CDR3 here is CASSQVIVTSTDTQYF. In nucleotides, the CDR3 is TGTGCCAGCAGCCAAGTAATAGTCACTAGCACAGATACGCAGTATTTT.

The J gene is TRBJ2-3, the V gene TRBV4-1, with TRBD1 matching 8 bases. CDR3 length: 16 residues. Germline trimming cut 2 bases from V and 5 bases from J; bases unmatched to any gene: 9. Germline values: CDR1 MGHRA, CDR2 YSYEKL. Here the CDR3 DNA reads TGCGCCAGCAGCCAATGGACAGGGTCTGAGGGAGATACGCAGTATTTT. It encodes CASSQWTGSEGDTQYF.

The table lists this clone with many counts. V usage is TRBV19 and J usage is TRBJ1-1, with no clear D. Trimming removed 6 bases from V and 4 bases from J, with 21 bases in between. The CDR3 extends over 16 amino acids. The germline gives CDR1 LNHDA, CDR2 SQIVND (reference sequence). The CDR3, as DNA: TGTGCCAGTAGCATTTCCCGTGGGTGGATGAGCACTGAAGCTTTCTTT. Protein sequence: CASSISRGWMSTEAFF.

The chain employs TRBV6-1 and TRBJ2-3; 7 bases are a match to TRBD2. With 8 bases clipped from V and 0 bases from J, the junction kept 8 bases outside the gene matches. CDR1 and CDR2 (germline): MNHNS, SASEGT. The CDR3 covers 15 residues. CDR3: CASSMGGVSTDTQYF. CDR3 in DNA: TGTGCCAGCTCAATGGGAGGGGTCAGCACAGATACGCAGTATTTT.

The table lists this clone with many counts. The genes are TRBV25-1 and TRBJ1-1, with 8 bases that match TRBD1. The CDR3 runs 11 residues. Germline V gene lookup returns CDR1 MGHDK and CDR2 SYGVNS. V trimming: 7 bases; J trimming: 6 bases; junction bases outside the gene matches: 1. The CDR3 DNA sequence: TGTGCCAGCATGGACAGGGCTGAAGCTTTCTTT. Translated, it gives CASMDRAEAFF.

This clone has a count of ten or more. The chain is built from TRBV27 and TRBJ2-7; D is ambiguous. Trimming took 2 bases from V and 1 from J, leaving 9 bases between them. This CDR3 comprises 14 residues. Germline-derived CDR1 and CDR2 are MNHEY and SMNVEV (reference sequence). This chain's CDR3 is CASSLTGFSYEQYF. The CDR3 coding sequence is TGTGCCAGCAGTTTAACCGGATTTTCCTACGAGCAGTACTTC.

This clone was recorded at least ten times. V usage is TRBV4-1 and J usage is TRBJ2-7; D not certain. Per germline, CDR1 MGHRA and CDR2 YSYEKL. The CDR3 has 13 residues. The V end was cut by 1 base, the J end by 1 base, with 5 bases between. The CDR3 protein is CASSQVGSYEQYF. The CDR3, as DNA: TGCGCCAGCAGCCAAGTTGGATCCTACGAGCAGTACTTC.

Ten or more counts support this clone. For the CDR3, the DNA is TGCAGTGCCGCGGGCATGTTAGCGGGAGCGGGGGATACGCAGTATTTT. Its protein is CSAAGMLAGAGDTQYF. This sequence joins TRBV20-1 and TRBJ2-3; 9 nucleotides match TRBD2. Trimming took 6 bases from V and 6 from J; bases not matched to a gene: 16. The CDR3 is 16 residues long. CDR1 and CDR2 (germline): DFQATT, SNEGSKA (reference sequence).

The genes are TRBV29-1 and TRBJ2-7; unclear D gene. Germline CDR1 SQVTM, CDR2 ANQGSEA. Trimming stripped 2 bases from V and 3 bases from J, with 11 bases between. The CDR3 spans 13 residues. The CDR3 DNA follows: TGCAGCGTTGAAACTATGGGCAGCTACGAGCAGTACTTC. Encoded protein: CSVETMGSYEQYF.

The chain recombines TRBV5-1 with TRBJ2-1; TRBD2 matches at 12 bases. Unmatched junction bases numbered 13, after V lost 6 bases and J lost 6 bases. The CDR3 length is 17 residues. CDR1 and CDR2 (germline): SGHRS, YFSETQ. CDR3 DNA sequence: TGCGCCAGCACCCCGGAGGCTAGCGGGAGGGTCTCCAATGAGCAGTTCTTC. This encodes CASTPEASGRVSNEQFF.